This T cell receptor beta chain was documented in a study of vaccination and CD4 T cells after COVID-19. On the study more broadly: Overlapping spike peptides of SARS-CoV-2, HCoV-NL63, HCoV-OC43 and HCoV-229E stimulated the cells. Control wells got either CEFX epitopes, HIV-1 Nef peptides, or no peptide at all.

CDR1 is MNHEY, CDR2 SMNVEV, per germline (reference sequence). The V end was cut by 5 bases, the J end by 10 bases, with 15 bases between. This CDR3 contains 14 residues. Cultured CD4+ T-cell DNA underwent Oncomine TCR Beta short-read sequencing. Someone extracted genomic DNA from cultured CD4+ T cells. TCRdb processed the PCR reads anew with MiXCR; each CDR3 protein has one entry. The data show about 15,000 distinct CDR3 sequences, about 80% seen once. This clonotype was seen a single time. The antigen is not known. Treatment reported: approximately nine-day PBMC culture with coronavirus spike peptide pools or control peptides (ViraFEST assay).

Sequenced: CD4+ T cells from blood, cultured in vitro. The chain combines TRBV27 with TRBJ1-6, with a tentative D call TRBD1 (5 bases). The receptor comes from a human donor who had recovered from COVID-19. Written as DNA, the CDR3 is TGTGCCAGCAGTCAACGAACAGGATCCTCACCCCTCCACTTT. It specifies CASSQRTGSSPLHF.